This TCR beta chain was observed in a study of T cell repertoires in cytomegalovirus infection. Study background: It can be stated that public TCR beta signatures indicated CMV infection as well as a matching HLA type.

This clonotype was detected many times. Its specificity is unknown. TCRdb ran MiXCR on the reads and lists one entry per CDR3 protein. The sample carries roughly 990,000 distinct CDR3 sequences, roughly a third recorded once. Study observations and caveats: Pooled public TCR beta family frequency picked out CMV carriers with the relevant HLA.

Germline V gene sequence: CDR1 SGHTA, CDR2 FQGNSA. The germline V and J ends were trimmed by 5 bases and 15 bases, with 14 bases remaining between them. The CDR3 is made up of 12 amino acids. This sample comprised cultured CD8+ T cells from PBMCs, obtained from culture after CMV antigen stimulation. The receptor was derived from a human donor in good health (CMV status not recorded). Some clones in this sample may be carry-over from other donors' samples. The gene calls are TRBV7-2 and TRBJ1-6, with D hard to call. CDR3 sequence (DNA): TGTGCCAGCAGCGACGGCGAGTCCCTCCTCCACTTT. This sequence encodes CASSDGESLLHF.